The 10 T cell receptor beta chains below all came from one sample that was sequenced in a study of T cells in Graves' hyperthyroidism and ophthalmopathy. Amplification of TCR beta CDR3 regions was performed using RNA transcripts as template. Researchers ran a first-round RT-PCR on the TCR CDR3 using the HTBI primer set. TCRdb used MiXCR to reprocess the multiplex PCR reads, holding one entry per CDR3 protein. This table has 600,000 to 850,000 distinct CDR3 sequences, around a sixth appearing once. What was sequenced was blood. These receptors were obtained from a woman aged 45-59 years with Graves' hyperthyroidism that later progressed to Graves' ophthalmopathy.

This clonotype has at least ten counts. The chain has TRBV7-6 and TRBJ2-1, with 8 bases identical to TRBD2. V lost 1 base to trimming and J lost 3 bases; unmatched junction nucleotides: 5. This CDR3 spans 16 amino acids. Looked up from germline, CDR1 is SGHVS and CDR2 is FNYEAQ. This CDR3 reads CASSLVGRGDYNEQFF. The CDR3 nucleotides are TGTGCCAGCAGCTTAGTTGGGCGGGGGGACTACAATGAGCAGTTCTTC.

This sequence joins TRBV7-2 and TRBJ2-7, with 7 bases that match TRBD2. The V segment lost 3 bases and the J segment 7 bases; nucleotides outside the gene matches: 3. The CDR3 has 12 residues. CDR1 SGHTA and CDR2 FQGNSA come from the germline V gene. The CDR3 loop reads CASSFVGGEQYF. The CDR3 region has the DNA TGTGCCAGCAGCTTTGTGGGGGGGGAGCAGTACTTC.

This clonotype was found many times. V gene TRBV3-1 combines with J gene TRBJ1-1, with unresolved D. V lost 4 bases, J lost 3 bases, and 15 bases lay in between. This CDR3 comprises 15 residues. The germline V gene has CDR1 LGHDT and CDR2 YNNKEL (reference sequence). In nucleotides, the CDR3 is TGTGCCAGCAGCCCCCCGCGCGGCGGGGACACTGAAGCTTTCTTT. Translation gives CASSPPRGGDTEAFF.

This chain links TRBV7-2 with TRBJ2-1; TRBD2 matches 7 bases. The CDR3 has 16 amino acids. Trimming removed 6 bases from V and 2 bases from J; junction bases left unmatched: 10. Germline assignment: CDR1 SGHTA and CDR2 FQGNSA. The CDR3 sequence: CASRPTSAGTYNEQFF. The CDR3 region has the DNA TGTGCCAGCAGACCTACATCAGCGGGGACCTACAATGAGCAGTTCTTC. Combining the CDR3 with reference TRBV7-2 and TRBJ2-1 gives the whole variable domain GAGVSQSPSNKVTEKGKDVELRCDPISGHTALYWYRQSLGQGLEFLIYFQGNSAPDKSGLPSDRFSAERTGGSVSTLTIQRTQQEDSAVYLCASRPTSAGTYNEQFFGPGTRLTVL.

This clonotype showed up many times. The V and J genes are TRBV5-1 and TRBJ1-6, with 8 bases fitting TRBD1. This CDR3 has 16 residues. V trimming: 4 bases; J trimming: 8 bases; junction bases outside the gene matches: 11. CDR1 and CDR2 from the germline V gene are SGHRS and YFSETQ. The CDR3 loop is CASSQPTGEGYSPLHF. CDR3 coding DNA: TGCGCCAGCAGCCAGCCGACAGGGGAAGGTTATTCACCCCTCCACTTT. Full variable domain (outside the CDR3, taken from reference TRBV5-1 and TRBJ1-6): KAGVTQTPRYLIKTRGQQVTLSCSPISGHRSVSWYQQTPGQGLQFLFEYFSETQRNKGNFPGRFSGRQFSNSRSEMNVSTLELGDSALYLCASSQPTGEGYSPLHFGNGTRLTVT.

Only a few counts were recorded for this clonotype. This chain uses TRBV27 with TRBJ1-3; unclear D gene. Trimming left V 6 bases short and J 0 bases short, with 9 bases between. The CDR3 is made up of 14 amino acids. Germline CDR1 is MNHEY and CDR2 is SMNVEV (reference sequence). CDR3 coding DNA: TGTGCCAGCAGCCGCCTAAGCTCTGGAAACACCATATATTTT. It codes for CASSRLSSGNTIYF.

The sample holds many counts of this clonotype. The chain recombines TRBV5-1 with TRBJ2-3; D is unresolved. The CDR3 consists of 14 residues. V was clipped by 0 bases and J by 3 bases, with 8 bases between them. Germline V gives CDR1 SGHRS, CDR2 YFSETQ. The chain's CDR3 is CASSLDTATDTQYF. The CDR3 DNA reads TGCGCCAGCAGCTTGGACACCGCAACAGATACGCAGTATTTT.

This clonotype was seen only a few times. This rearrangement joins TRBV6-1 to TRBJ1-2; D perhaps matches TRBD1 (6 bases). The CDR3 spans 11 residues. With 8 bases removed from V and 7 bases from J, the gap between germline ends came to 11 bases. Per germline, CDR1 MNHNS and CDR2 SASEGT. The CDR3 DNA reads as TGTGCCAGCGAACAGGGCCTTGGCTACACCTTC. This translates into CASEQGLGYTF.

V and J are TRBV15 and TRBJ1-1; a possible D gene is TRBD1 (5 bases). Germline values: CDR1 LNHNV, CDR2 YYDKDF (reference sequence). The V end lost 5 bases, the J end lost 1 base, and 14 bases lay between the germline ends. The CDR3 consists of 15 residues. The CDR3 sequence is CATSWGRGRNTEAFF. The CDR3 coding sequence is TGTGCCACCAGCTGGGGTCGGGGCCGGAACACTGAAGCTTTCTTT.

The rearrangement links TRBV19 to TRBJ2-2; TRBD1 matches at 7 bases. This CDR3 is 15 amino acids long. Trimming cost V 9 bases and J 2 bases; bases outside gene matches: 9. The V gene's germline CDR1 is LNHDA and CDR2 SQIVND (reference sequence). The CDR3 DNA is TGTGCCAGCTCGGGACAGATATCTAACACCGGGGAGCTGTTTTTT. Its protein product is CASSGQISNTGELFF.